This is a list of T cell receptor beta chains from one sample in a study of cytomegalovirus exposure and HLA in healthy donors. Assay: immunoSEQ multiplex PCR; the TCRdb copy retains only in-frame clones and omits some. The repertoire holds 200,000 to 250,000 clones, around four fifths seen once, with less than 0.6% in the top ten. The specimen was PBMCs. The receptors were gathered from a boy aged 5-17 years in good health and CMV-seronegative. Both conserved end residues are part of each CDR3.

v_call: TRBV4-1
j_call: TRBJ1-3
cdr3_aa: CASSQARDRAGNTIYF

v_call: TRBV25-1
j_call: TRBJ2-1
cdr3_aa: CASALAGEFGEQFF

v_call: TRBV5-6
j_call: TRBJ2-7
cdr3_aa: CASSPQRDEQYF

v_call: TRBV19
j_call: TRBJ1-4
cdr3_aa: CASSRVIGEYEKLFF

v_call: TRBV6-5
j_call: TRBJ2-7
cdr3_aa: CASRGGDSYEQYF

v_call: TRBV18
j_call: TRBJ1-1
cdr3_aa: CASSPRTGDYTEAFF

v_call: TRBV12-5
j_call: TRBJ2-7
cdr3_aa: CASGLAGDLGTNF

v_call: TRBV5-1
j_call: TRBJ1-2
cdr3_aa: CASSLEGRGYTF

v_call: TRBV11-2
j_call: TRBJ1-2
cdr3_aa: CASSLTGLNYGYTF

v_call: TRBV14
j_call: TRBJ2-5
cdr3_aa: CASSPLSWGDRGETQYF

v_call: TRBV5-3
j_call: TRBJ2-5
cdr3_aa: CARSWTSGGETQYF

v_call: TRBV30
j_call: TRBJ2-7
cdr3_aa: CAWGTRDTHGKQYF

v_call: TRBV5-4
j_call: TRBJ2-3
cdr3_aa: CASSLRPGSTDTQYF

v_call: TRBV27
j_call: TRBJ1-2
cdr3_aa: CATWGGTIYGYTF

v_call: TRBV5-6
j_call: TRBJ1-2
cdr3_aa: CASSFSDRSYGYTF

v_call: TRBV11-3
j_call: TRBJ2-7
cdr3_aa: CASSVPSGQFYEQYF

v_call: TRBV6-5
j_call: TRBJ1-2
cdr3_aa: CASSRDRTNYGYTF

v_call: TRBV4-2
j_call: TRBJ2-2
cdr3_aa: CASSQDPRQGHTGELFF

v_call: TRBV7-9
j_call: TRBJ2-7
cdr3_aa: CASSVRGYEQYF

v_call: TRBV10-3
j_call: TRBJ1-4
cdr3_aa: CAIFQTGASEKLFF

v_call: TRBV10-2
j_call: TRBJ2-3
cdr3_aa: CASSDSGRVTDTQYF

v_call: TRBV15
j_call: TRBJ2-7
cdr3_aa: CATSRDASYEQYF

v_call: TRBV7-2
j_call: TRBJ1-2
cdr3_aa: CASSLEDRYYGYTF

v_call: TRBV10-3
j_call: TRBJ1-2
cdr3_aa: CAISNLGGGENYGYTF

v_call: TRBV27
j_call: TRBJ1-1
cdr3_aa: CASQPGTGCEAFF

v_call: TRBV7-6
j_call: TRBJ2-7
cdr3_aa: CASSLDRGGYEQYF

v_call: TRBV5-1
j_call: TRBJ1-1
cdr3_aa: CASSFRDRATEAFF

v_call: TRBV5-1
j_call: TRBJ1-2
cdr3_aa: CASSLASGQGASCGYTF

v_call: TRBV6-5
j_call: TRBJ2-1
cdr3_aa: CASSYGLAGDNEQFF

v_call: TRBV15
j_call: TRBJ2-2
cdr3_aa: CATSRDLPSGRATGELFF

v_call: TRBV4-1
j_call: TRBJ1-5
cdr3_aa: CASSRQAGNQPQHF

v_call: TRBV10-1
j_call: TRBJ2-1
cdr3_aa: CASSERLGDYNEQFF

v_call: TRBV9
j_call: TRBJ1-2
cdr3_aa: CASSVASVGYTF

v_call: TRBV7-9
j_call: TRBJ2-7
cdr3_aa: CASSSLAGGQSSYEQYF

v_call: TRBV4-2
j_call: TRBJ1-1
cdr3_aa: CASSQEVGEGGGTEAFF

v_call: TRBV7-6
j_call: TRBJ1-5
cdr3_aa: CASSLRESSQPQHF

v_call: TRBV2
j_call: TRBJ1-4
cdr3_aa: CASSEEGALYEKLFF

v_call: TRBV10-2
j_call: TRBJ1-1
cdr3_aa: CASSEQGSAYTEAFF

v_call: TRBV7-9
j_call: TRBJ2-1
cdr3_aa: CARSPNKAGASRNEQFF

v_call: TRBV5-4
j_call: TRBJ2-2
cdr3_aa: CASSSQGSGELFF

v_call: TRBV2
j_call: TRBJ1-2
cdr3_aa: CASSWDRANGYTF

v_call: TRBV2
j_call: TRBJ2-3
cdr3_aa: CASSREGTDTQYF

v_call: TRBV7-8
j_call: TRBJ1-1
cdr3_aa: CASSLRVSAAGNTEAFF

v_call: TRBV5-1
j_call: TRBJ2-1
cdr3_aa: CASSPLKFSGRYNEQFF

v_call: TRBV11-3
j_call: TRBJ1-1
cdr3_aa: CASSPIQGVNTEAFF